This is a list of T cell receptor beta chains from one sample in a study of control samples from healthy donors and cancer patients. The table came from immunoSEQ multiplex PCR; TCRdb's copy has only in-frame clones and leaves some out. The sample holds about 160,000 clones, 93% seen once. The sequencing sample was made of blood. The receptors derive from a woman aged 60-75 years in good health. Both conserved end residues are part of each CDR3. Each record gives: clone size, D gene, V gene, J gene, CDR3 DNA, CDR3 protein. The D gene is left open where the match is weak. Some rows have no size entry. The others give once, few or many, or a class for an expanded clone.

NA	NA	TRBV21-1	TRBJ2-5	TGTGCCAGCAGAACAAAGGAAAGCCTGCCTCGTGGTAGGGGGACCCAGTACTTC	CASRTKESLPRGRGTQYF
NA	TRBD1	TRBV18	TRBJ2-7	TGTGCCAGCTCACCACCCAGGACAGGCCCTTACTCCTACGAGCAGTACTTC	CASSPPRTGPYSYEQYF
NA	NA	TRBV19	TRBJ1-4	TGTGCCAGTAGTCCCCGGGGCGCAACTAATGAAAAACTGTTTTTT	CASSPRGATNEKLFF
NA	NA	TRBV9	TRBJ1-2	TGTGCCAGCAGCGCGTTACAGGGCTTTTCGGGGAGCTACACCTTC	CASSALQGFSGSYTF
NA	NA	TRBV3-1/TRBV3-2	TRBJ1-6	TGTGCCAGCAGCCTTGGGGCAACCGCTTCACCCCTCCACTTT	CASSLGATASPLHF
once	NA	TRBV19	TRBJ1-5	TGTGCCAGTAGCAGAAGGGCGCCGAGTGGCAATCAGCCCCAGCATTTT	CASSRRAPSGNQPQHF
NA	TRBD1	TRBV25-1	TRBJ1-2	TGTGCCAGCATGTACCGGACAGGGTATGGCTACACCTTC	CASMYRTGYGYTF
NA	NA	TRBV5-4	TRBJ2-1	TGTGCCAGCAGCTCACAGGGATCGGATGAGCAGTTCTTC	CASSSQGSDEQFF
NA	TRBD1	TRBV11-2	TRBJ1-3	TGTGCCAGCAGCTTAGGACAGGGGAACACCATATATTTT	CASSLGQGNTIYF
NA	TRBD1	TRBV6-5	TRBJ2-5	TGTGCCAGCAGTTACACAGGGGTGCGGGAGACCCAGTACTTC	CASSYTGVRETQYF
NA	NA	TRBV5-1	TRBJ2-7	TGCGCCAGCAGCTTGAGCCCAGGGGGGCTATCCGAGCAGTACTTC	CASSLSPGGLSEQYF
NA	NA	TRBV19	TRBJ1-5	TGTGCCAGTAGTGGGGCAGTCAATCAGCCCCAGCATTTT	CASSGAVNQPQHF
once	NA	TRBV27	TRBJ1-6	TGTGCCACCTCGAACAGGGAGAGCTCCTATAATTCACCCCTCCACTTT	CATSNRESSYNSPLHF
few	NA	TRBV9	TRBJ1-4	TGTGCCAGCAGCCCCCACCCGGGCAATGAAAAACTGTTTTTT	CASSPHPGNEKLFF
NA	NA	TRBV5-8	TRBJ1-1	TGTGCCAGCAGCCCCCCTCTCACTGAAGCTTTCTTT	CASSPPLTEAFF
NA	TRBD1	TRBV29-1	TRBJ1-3	TGCAGCGCGAGGACAGGGGGCCTTGTATATTTT	CSARTGGLVYF
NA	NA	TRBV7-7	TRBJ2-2	TGTGCTAGCAGCTATAACACCGGGGAGCTGTTTTTT	CASSYNTGELFF
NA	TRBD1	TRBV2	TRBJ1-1	TGTGCCAGCAGTGAAGGGCGGCAGGGGGCGGGGGAAGCTTTCTTT	CASSEGRQGAGEAFF
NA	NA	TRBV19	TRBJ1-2	TGTGCCAGTAGTATAGTGGGGGACATCCTATACTATGGCTACACCTTC	CASSIVGDILYYGYTF
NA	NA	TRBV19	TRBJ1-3	TGTGCCAGTAGACCAATGACAGTGAGCTCTGGAAACACCATATATTTT	CASRPMTVSSGNTIYF
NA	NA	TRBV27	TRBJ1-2	TGTGCCAGCAGTTTTAACGGTGGCATCTACTATGGCTACACCTTC	CASSFNGGIYYGYTF
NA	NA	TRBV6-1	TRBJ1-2	TGTGCCAGCAGTGAAATGGGGCGGACAACATATGGCTACACCTTC	CASSEMGRTTYGYTF
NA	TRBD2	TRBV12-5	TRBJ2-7	TGTGCTAGTGGTTTGGTACTAGCGGGGGGTTACGAGCAGTACTTC	CASGLVLAGGYEQYF
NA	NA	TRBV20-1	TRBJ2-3	TGCAGTGCTAGTCTCCCTGATACGCAGTATTTT	CSASLPDTQYF